These T cell receptor beta chains were read from a single sample in a study of Ad26.COV2.S vaccination and SARS-CoV-2 variants. Assay used: immunoSEQ multiplex PCR; TCRdb lists only in-frame clones, some missing. The sample gives some 350,000 clones, around 83% of which show up once; 3.3% is in the top ten. The sequences come from peripheral blood, collected in a trial of Ad26.COV2.S vaccine versus placebo. Receptors were obtained from a person aged 18-65 years who received the Ad26.COV2.S COVID-19 vaccine or a placebo. Each CDR3 is given with its conserved first and last residue. Fields, in order: CDR3 DNA, CDR3 protein, CDR3 length, D gene, V gene, J gene, clone size. The D gene is left open where the match is weak. The listing skips clone size in some rows; elsewhere it reads once, few, many or a size class.

CDR3 DNA: TGTGCCAGCAGTTACTCACGGTCACTAGCCGATACGCAGTATTTT
CDR3 protein: CASSYSRSLADTQYF
CDR3 length: 15
D gene: NA
V gene: TRBV6-5
J gene: TRBJ2-3
clone size: NA

CDR3 DNA: TGCGCCAGCAGCCCTTGGACAGGAAACCAAGAGACCCAGTACTTC
CDR3 protein: CASSPWTGNQETQYF
CDR3 length: 15
D gene: TRBD1
V gene: TRBV5-1
J gene: TRBJ2-5
clone size: NA

CDR3 DNA: TGTGCCAGCAGTTCTCGACGAGAACCGCGGGGCTACACCTTC
CDR3 protein: CASSSRREPRGYTF
CDR3 length: 14
D gene: NA
V gene: TRBV6-5
J gene: TRBJ1-2
clone size: NA

CDR3 DNA: TGTGCCAGTAGTATAGACCCCGGGACAGGAGAACTCACCGGGGAGCTGTTTTTT
CDR3 protein: CASSIDPGTGELTGELFF
CDR3 length: 18
D gene: TRBD1
V gene: TRBV19
J gene: TRBJ2-2
clone size: NA

CDR3 DNA: TGTGCCAGCAGCTTGGACAGGGCCCATCAGCCCCAGCATTTT
CDR3 protein: CASSLDRAHQPQHF
CDR3 length: 14
D gene: NA
V gene: TRBV5-4
J gene: TRBJ1-5
clone size: NA

CDR3 DNA: TGTGCCAGCAGCTTCCTCCCGACTAGCGCAAGCACAGATACGCAGTATTTT
CDR3 protein: CASSFLPTSASTDTQYF
CDR3 length: 17
D gene: TRBD2
V gene: TRBV7-2
J gene: TRBJ2-3
clone size: NA

CDR3 DNA: TGTGCCAGCACGACAGGGGCCGCGTACGAGCAGTACTTC
CDR3 protein: CASTTGAAYEQYF
CDR3 length: 13
D gene: TRBD1
V gene: TRBV2
J gene: TRBJ2-7
clone size: NA

CDR3 DNA: TGCGCCAGCAGCCAAGAGCCGGAGGGGGTTACCTACGAGCAGTACTTC
CDR3 protein: CASSQEPEGVTYEQYF
CDR3 length: 16
D gene: NA
V gene: TRBV4-3
J gene: TRBJ2-7
clone size: NA

CDR3 DNA: TGTGCCAGCAGTCCCCGCGGAGGGGGCCTGATTCTCTATAATTCACCCCTCCACTTT
CDR3 protein: CASSPRGGGLILYNSPLHF
CDR3 length: 19
D gene: TRBD1
V gene: TRBV6-2/TRBV6-3
J gene: TRBJ1-6
clone size: NA

CDR3 DNA: TGCGCCAGCAGTAATCTAGCGGGGGGGAATACAGATACGCAGTATTTT
CDR3 protein: CASSNLAGGNTDTQYF
CDR3 length: 16
D gene: TRBD2
V gene: TRBV5-1
J gene: TRBJ2-3
clone size: once

CDR3 DNA: TGTGCCAGCAGTTACGCACCCGGGACTAGGGACACCGGGGAGCTGTTTTTT
CDR3 protein: CASSYAPGTRDTGELFF
CDR3 length: 17
D gene: TRBD2
V gene: TRBV6-2/TRBV6-3
J gene: TRBJ2-2
clone size: NA

CDR3 DNA: TGTGCCTGGAGCGAAATGGGGCAGGGGGCGATTCAGCCCCAGCATTTT
CDR3 protein: CAWSEMGQGAIQPQHF
CDR3 length: 16
D gene: TRBD1
V gene: TRBV30
J gene: TRBJ1-5
clone size: NA

CDR3 DNA: TGTGCCAGCAGCCAAGGGACTAGCCGCCCTGGGGAGACCCAGTACTTC
CDR3 protein: CASSQGTSRPGETQYF
CDR3 length: 16
D gene: TRBD2
V gene: TRBV13
J gene: TRBJ2-5
clone size: NA

CDR3 DNA: TGTGCCAGCAGTTTATCCCGGGACACCAACACTGAAGCTTTCTTT
CDR3 protein: CASSLSRDTNTEAFF
CDR3 length: 15
D gene: NA
V gene: TRBV27
J gene: TRBJ1-1
clone size: NA

CDR3 DNA: TGTGCCAGCAGCTCAATACGGGACACCGGGGAGCTGTTTTTT
CDR3 protein: CASSSIRDTGELFF
CDR3 length: 14
D gene: NA
V gene: TRBV11-2
J gene: TRBJ2-2
clone size: NA

CDR3 DNA: TGCGCCAGCAGCCAAGAGACCCCCAGGGTTCTCGGCCATTTCTTT
CDR3 protein: CASSQETPRVLGHFF
CDR3 length: 15
D gene: NA
V gene: TRBV4-1
J gene: TRBJ1-1
clone size: many

CDR3 DNA: TGCAGTGCTAGTTTAAAAGTCTCTGGAAACACCATATATTTT
CDR3 protein: CSASLKVSGNTIYF
CDR3 length: 14
D gene: NA
V gene: TRBV20-1
J gene: TRBJ1-3
clone size: NA

CDR3 DNA: TGTGCCAGCAGTGAAGGACAGGGCAGCAATCAGCCCCAGCATTTT
CDR3 protein: CASSEGQGSNQPQHF
CDR3 length: 15
D gene: TRBD1
V gene: TRBV2
J gene: TRBJ1-5
clone size: NA

CDR3 DNA: TGTGCCAGCAGCTACAGGGAAGCTGGAAACACCATATATTTT
CDR3 protein: CASSYREAGNTIYF
CDR3 length: 14
D gene: NA
V gene: TRBV7-2
J gene: TRBJ1-3
clone size: NA

CDR3 DNA: TGTGCCACTAGGACTAGCGGGAGTAGGGACTACGAGCAGTACTTC
CDR3 protein: CATRTSGSRDYEQYF
CDR3 length: 15
D gene: TRBD2
V gene: TRBV19
J gene: TRBJ2-7
clone size: NA

CDR3 DNA: TGCAGTGCTAGTCAGAGTCAGACCGGGGAGCTGTTTTTT
CDR3 protein: CSASQSQTGELFF
CDR3 length: 13
D gene: NA
V gene: TRBV20-1
J gene: TRBJ2-2
clone size: NA

CDR3 DNA: TGCAGCGTTGCCCCGGGACAGATTGAGACCCAGTACTTC
CDR3 protein: CSVAPGQIETQYF
CDR3 length: 13
D gene: TRBD1
V gene: TRBV29-1
J gene: TRBJ2-5
clone size: NA

CDR3 DNA: TGTGCCAGCAGTGAATTGGGGACAGGGAGTGAAAAACTGTTTTTT
CDR3 protein: CASSELGTGSEKLFF
CDR3 length: 15
D gene: TRBD1
V gene: TRBV6-1
J gene: TRBJ1-4
clone size: NA

CDR3 DNA: TGTGTCAGAAGCTTAAGGCAGAACCTTTCCTACGAGCAGTACTTC
CDR3 protein: CVRSLRQNLSYEQYF
CDR3 length: 15
D gene: NA
V gene: TRBV7-5
J gene: TRBJ2-7
clone size: NA

CDR3 DNA: TGTGCCAGCAGTGAAGCCGGCTGGTACAATGAACAGTTCTTC
CDR3 protein: CASSEAGWYNEQFF
CDR3 length: 14
D gene: NA
V gene: TRBV2
J gene: TRBJ2-1
clone size: NA

CDR3 DNA: TGTGCCAGCAGTAAGACCGGGACAGGGGTGCGGGAGACCCAGTACTTC
CDR3 protein: CASSKTGTGVRETQYF
CDR3 length: 16
D gene: TRBD1
V gene: TRBV6-2/TRBV6-3
J gene: TRBJ2-5
clone size: NA

CDR3 DNA: TGTGCCACCCGTGGGAGCGGGAGGGCATGGAACACCGGGGAGCTGTTTTTT
CDR3 protein: CATRGSGRAWNTGELFF
CDR3 length: 17
D gene: TRBD2
V gene: TRBV2
J gene: TRBJ2-2
clone size: NA